This note documents a single T cell receptor (beta chain) sequence. The data are from a study of shared clonotypes between healthy human individuals. Terminally differentiated effector memory CD45RA+ cells were excluded by CCR7 positive selection of CD45RO-negative cells. The assay was immunoSEQ multiplex PCR, and TCRdb's table has in-frame clones only and misses some. This table holds around 650,000 clones, approximately 96% found once. From germline, CDR1 is LNHDA and CDR2 SQIVND (reference sequence). The V and J ends lost 3 bases and 4 bases respectively, with 16 bases between them. The CDR3 runs to 16 residues.

The genes are TRBV19 and TRBJ2-4, with D perhaps TRBD1 (5 bases). Source material: naive CD8+ T cells sorted from blood. This clonotype was obtained from a young woman in good health. CDR3 protein: CASSIDSRAVKNIQYF. CDR3 coding DNA: TGTGCCAGTAGTATTGACAGCCGGGCGGTTAAAAACATTCAGTACTTC.